The 23 T cell receptor beta chains reported below all come from one sample, sequenced in a study of T cells in Graves' hyperthyroidism and ophthalmopathy. TCR beta CDR3 sequences were amplified from RNA transcripts. The HTBI primer set served for first-round RT-PCR of the TCR CDR3. One entry per CDR3 protein, called by TCRdb with MiXCR from the multiplex PCR reads. The data hold about 840,000 distinct CDR3 sequences, with 35% to 45% observed a single time. The sample taken for sequencing was blood. The receptors here all came from a man aged 18 to 30 with Graves' hyperthyroidism.

In this sample, this clonotype turned up many times. The chain couples TRBV7-6 to TRBJ2-2; 9 nucleotides align to TRBD2. Trimming took 2 bases from V and 4 from J; bases not matched to a gene: 2. The CDR3 length is 15 residues. Germline assignment: CDR1 SGHVS and CDR2 FNYEAQ. The CDR3, as DNA: TGTGCCAGCAGCTTACTAGCGGGAAGCACCGGGGAGCTGTTTTTT. Residues: CASSLLAGSTGELFF.

This clonotype was picked up a small number of times. This chain links TRBV7-2 with TRBJ2-5, with D possibly TRBD1 on 6 matching bases. CDR1 SGHTA and CDR2 FQGNSA come from the germline V gene. V lost 1 base and J lost 4, with 22 bases in between. CDR3 length: 18 residues. The chain's CDR3 is CASSLEGRGRSLRETQYF. In DNA, the CDR3 is TGTGCCAGCAGCTTAGAGGGCAGGGGACGAAGCCTAAGAGAGACCCAGTACTTC.

For the CDR3, the DNA is TGCAGCGTTGAACCAGGGCCCTCTAACTATGGCTACACCTTC. It yields the protein CSVEPGPSNYGYTF. The chain recombines TRBV29-1 with TRBJ1-2, with D tentatively TRBD1 (5 bases). CDR1 SQVTM and CDR2 ANQGSEA come from the germline V gene. The V end was cut by 2 bases, the J end by 0 bases, with 10 bases between. The CDR3 spans 14 residues.

The chain joins TRBV12-3 or TRBV12-4 to TRBJ1-1, with 8 bases identical to TRBD1. V shed 6 bases and J 8 bases; nucleotides not matched to a gene: 11. This CDR3 is 14 amino acids long. The DNA of the CDR3 is TGTGCCAGCAGGGGGGAACAGGGGGAGACGGAAGCTTTCTTT. It translates to CASRGEQGETEAFF.

This clonotype was recorded many times. V is TRBV5-6 and J is TRBJ1-2; D is uncertain. The CDR3 spans 13 residues. Between the trimmed V and J ends, which lost 0 bases and 4 bases, there was a span of 7 bases. Germline V CDR1 and CDR2: SGHDT, YYEEEE. CDR3 protein: CASSLAEAYGYTF. The CDR3 DNA follows: TGTGCCAGCAGCTTGGCCGAAGCCTATGGCTACACCTTC.

Comment on this clonotype: This may be a read error, as it is one base from a much larger clone. The chain combines TRBV29-1 with TRBJ1-4; 8 bases agree with TRBD1. The CDR3 extends over 13 amino acids. Germline V gene lookup returns CDR1 SQVTM and CDR2 ANQGSEA. V lost 4 bases to trimming and J lost 6 bases; unmatched junction nucleotides: 4. The CDR3 spells CSVGETGDEKLFF. The CDR3 DNA sequence: TGCAGCGTTGGGGAGACAGGGGATGAAAAACTGTTTTTT.

The rearrangement joins TRBV20-1 to TRBJ2-5; possible D gene TRBD2, 6 bases. This CDR3 is built from 13 residues. Germline V lookup: CDR1 DFQATT, CDR2 SNEGSKA (reference sequence). V lost 5 bases to trimming and J lost 9 bases, with 19 bases between them. CDR3 nucleotide sequence: TGCAGTGCTCAGCCCGAGGAGGGTCAGCCCCAGTACTTC. Amino acids: CSAQPEEGQPQYF.

There are many counts of this clonotype. V is TRBV9 and J is TRBJ1-3; no firm D call. Germline-derived CDR1 and CDR2 are SGDLS and YYNGEE. This CDR3 has 14 amino acids. The V gene lost 0 bases and the J gene lost 0 bases, with 4 bases spanning the gap. As DNA, the CDR3 is TGTGCCAGCAGCGTAGGAAACTCTGGAAACACCATATATTTT. This encodes CASSVGNSGNTIYF.

A few counts support this clonotype. The rearrangement links TRBV6-4 to TRBJ1-6, with D possibly being TRBD1 (5 bases). Germline CDR1 MRHNA, CDR2 SNTAGT. CDR3 length: 16 residues. Trimming cost V 6 bases and J 7 bases, with 19 bases left between them. The CDR3 spells CASSPESDSLNSPLHF. DNA of the CDR3: TGTGCCAGCAGCCCAGAGAGTGACAGCCTAAATTCACCCCTCCACTTT.

The chain has TRBV7-3 and TRBJ2-7; possibly TRBD1 for D (6 bases). The CDR3 consists of 13 residues. Trimming shortened V by 4 bases and J by 6 bases, and 13 bases separated the two germline ends. Germline V gene lookup returns CDR1 SGHTA and CDR2 FQGTGA. In DNA, the CDR3 is TGTGCCAGCAGCTCCTATCAGGGGCTCGAGCAGTACTTC. It yields the protein CASSSYQGLEQYF.

This clonotype was observed many times. The CDR3 loop reads CASSLSGTSMYF. CDR3 sequence (DNA): TGTGCCAGCAGCTTGTCCGGGACGTCGATGTACTTC. The chain combines TRBV7-2 with TRBJ2-7; perhaps D is TRBD1 or TRBD2 (5 bases each). Trimming shortened V by 3 bases and J by 12 bases, and 15 bases separated the two germline ends. The germline CDR1 and CDR2 sequences are SGHTA and FQGNSA. The CDR3 runs 12 residues.

With regard to this clonotype: Germline and junction disagree at one end, which may indicate a read error. This rearrangement joins TRBV19 to TRBJ1-1; D gene ambiguous. CDR1 is LNHDA, CDR2 SQIVND, per germline (reference sequence). This CDR3 is built from 13 residues. CDR3 in amino acids: CARSMSRNTEAFF. In DNA form, the CDR3 reads TGTGCCCGTAGTATGAGCAGGAACACTGAAGCTTTCTTC.

This clonotype came up many times. V gene TRBV29-1 combines with J gene TRBJ2-6, with a tentative D call TRBD1 (6 bases). The germline V gene encodes CDR1 SQVTM and CDR2 ANQGSEA. Trimming shortened V by 2 bases and J by 2 bases, and 10 bases separated the two germline ends. CDR3 length: 15 amino acids. DNA of the CDR3: TGCAGCGTTGAAACAGGGTCGACTGGGGCCAACGTCCTGACTTTC. Encoded protein: CSVETGSTGANVLTF. Full variable domain (rest looked up from reference TRBV29-1 and TRBJ2-6): SAVISQKPSRDICQRGTSLTIQCQVDSQVTMMFWYRQQPGQSLTLIATANQGSEATYESGFVIDKFPISRPNLTFSTLTVSNMSPEDSSIYLCSVETGSTGANVLTFGAGSRLTVL.

The V and J genes are TRBV20-1 and TRBJ2-2; 7 bases map to TRBD2. The V segment lost 2 bases and the J segment 5 bases; nucleotides outside the gene matches: 5. The CDR3 is 14 amino acids. Germline V gene data show CDR1 as DFQATT and CDR2 as SNEGSKA (reference sequence). CDR3 amino acids: CSARSTSVTGELFF. The CDR3 coding sequence is TGCAGTGCTAGATCTACTAGCGTTACCGGGGAGCTGTTTTTT.

Remarks on this clonotype: A single base separates this from a much larger clone, so it may be a read error. Because it lacks the conserved phenylalanine or tryptophan at the end, this CDR3 is likely a read error. V usage is TRBV7-9 and J usage is TRBJ2-7, with D hard to call. CDR3 size: 11 residues. Trimming pared 4 bases from V and 6 bases from J, leaving 7 bases between. Germline V gene sequence: CDR1 SEHNR, CDR2 FQNEAQ (reference sequence). This CDR3 is CASSSLGEQYL. The CDR3 nucleotides are TGTGCCAGCAGCTCCCTGGGCGAGCAGTACCTC.

This clonotype came up many times. CDR3 DNA sequence: TGTGCCAGCAGCTTAGTCGGGACTAGTAGTTACGAGCAGTACTTC. Encoded protein: CASSLVGTSSYEQYF. J is TRBJ2-7 and V is TRBV7-8; TRBD2 matches at 8 bases. V dropped 1 base and J dropped 4; count of bases not matched to a gene: 6. The CDR3 loop spans 15 amino acids. Germline V gene data show CDR1 as SGHVS and CDR2 as FQNEAQ.

In this sample, this clonotype turned up once. A much larger clone is a single base away; this may be a read error. The rearrangement links TRBV29-1 to TRBJ2-7; D is ambiguous. The CDR3 spans 11 residues. From germline, CDR1 is SQVTM and CDR2 ANQGSEA. CDR3 region: CSAGWSYEQCF. CDR3 in DNA: TGCAGCGCCGGGTGGAGCTACGAGCAGTGCTTC.

The J gene is TRBJ1-1, the V gene TRBV9; D perhaps matches TRBD1 (5 bases). Germline loops: CDR1 SGDLS, CDR2 YYNGEE. V lost 4 bases to trimming and J lost 8 bases, with 15 bases between them. The CDR3 is made up of 13 amino acids. The CDR3 DNA sequence: TGTGCCAGCAGCCCCCAGTCCGGGGCGGAAGCTTTCTTT. It is translated as CASSPQSGAEAFF.

Of note for this clonotype: Just one base apart from a much larger clone, this may be a read error. The rearrangement joins TRBV7-9 to TRBJ1-6; tentatively, D is TRBD1 (6 bases). Germline CDR1 SEHNR, CDR2 FQNEAQ (reference sequence). The CDR3 sequence is 15 residues long. The CDR3 protein is CASSLEGTPNSLLHF. The CDR3 region has the DNA TGTGCCAGCAGCTTAGAGGGGACACCCAATTCACTCCTCCACTTT.

This clonotype was recorded many times. The gene calls are TRBV2 and TRBJ1-2; TRBD1 might be the D (5 bases). This CDR3 comprises 13 residues. CDR1 and CDR2 from the germline V gene are SNHLY and FYNNEI. Trimming stripped 3 bases from V and 0 bases from J, with 5 bases between. The CDR3 sequence: CASSETANYGYTF. The CDR3 DNA reads as TGTGCCAGCAGTGAGACAGCTAACTATGGCTACACCTTC.

This clonotype was seen ten or more times. This sequence joins TRBV10-3 and TRBJ1-3, with D tentatively TRBD1 (6 bases). V was pared by 4 bases and J by 3 bases, with 10 bases between. CDR1 and CDR2 from the germline V gene are ENHRY and SYGVKD. The CDR3 sequence is 14 residues long. CDR3: CAISVGQSGNTIYF. The CDR3 nucleotides read TGTGCCATCAGTGTAGGACAGAGTGGAAACACCATATATTTT.

This clonotype was observed once. The V and J genes are TRBV11-2 and TRBJ2-7, with a possible D match to TRBD1 (6 bases). The CDR3 sequence is 16 residues long. Germline loops: CDR1 SGHAT, CDR2 FQNNGV. V lost 8 bases and J lost 5, with 25 bases in between. The CDR3, as DNA: TGTGCCAGCGGCCAAGGGGGATTCCTACCCCACCACGAGCAGTACTTC. Its protein product is CASGQGGFLPHHEQYF.

The chain recombines TRBV12-5 with TRBJ2-5; TRBD2 matches at 7 bases. The ends lost 4 bases at V and 5 bases at J; junction bases unmatched: 7. This CDR3 is 14 amino acids long. Per the germline V gene, CDR1 is LGHNT and CDR2 is FRNRAP. The CDR3 protein is CASGSGGGAETQYF. The CDR3 DNA follows: TGTGCTAGTGGTTCCGGCGGGGGTGCGGAGACCCAGTACTTC.